This TCR beta chain was sequenced in a study of shared clonotypes between healthy human individuals. Using immunoSEQ multiplex PCR, the repertoire was profiled, and TCRdb retains in-frame clones only, with some absent. The repertoire includes 700,000 or so clones, 72% of them detected once, and approximately 1.8% sits in the top ten. Per the germline V gene, CDR1 is SEHNR and CDR2 is FQNEAQ (reference sequence). Trimming left V 1 base short and J 0 bases short, with 12 bases between. The CDR3 has 16 residues. Naive CD45RA+ and memory CD45RA-negative subsets were split from CD4+ cells. The TCR originated in a young woman in good health. The sample comprised memory CD4+ T cells sorted from blood. Subset: CD45RA-negative fraction. The chain joins TRBV7-9 to TRBJ1-1, with D perhaps TRBD1 (6 bases). CDR3 amino acids: CASSLDDRIMNTEAFF. The CDR3, as DNA: TGTGCCAGCAGCTTAGACGACAGGATAATGAACACTGAAGCTTTCTTT.